The 31 T cell receptor beta chains presented below share a single source sample, sequenced in a study of response to subunit inactivated influenza vaccine. TCRdb passed the RT-PCR reads through MiXCR, listing each CDR3 protein once. Of about 540,000 distinct CDR3 sequences in the sample, under 25% were seen once. These same records also appear under a second study, on T cells expressing NK-cell markers. Turning to that study: TCR beta cDNA was generated via 5'RACE template switching incorporating UMIs.

Source: CD4+ T cells sorted from PBMCs, taken 12 days after vaccination. All receptors derive from a man aged 45-60 years who received an inactivated influenza vaccine.

V gene TRBV6-5 combines with J gene TRBJ1-1, with no clear D. CDR1 and CDR2 from the germline V gene are MNHEY and SVGAGI. This CDR3 region has 11 residues. With 2 bases removed from V and 6 bases from J, the gap between germline ends came to 4 bases. As DNA, the CDR3 is TGTGCCAGCAGTTACGGCGCTGAAGCTTTCTTT. Its translation: CASSYGAEAFF.

The chain has TRBV6-1 and TRBJ1-4; TRBD1 agrees at 8 bases. The CDR3 is 13 residues long. The germline V gene has CDR1 MNHNS and CDR2 SASEGT. V dropped 7 bases and J dropped 5; count of bases not matched to a gene: 3. As DNA, the CDR3 is TGTGCCAGCAATAGACAGGGGAATGAAAAACTGTTTTTT. Translation gives CASNRQGNEKLFF.

This clonotype occurred many times. The gene calls are TRBV29-1 and TRBJ2-1, with 12 positions matching TRBD2. The CDR3 has 14 residues. CDR1 is SQVTM and CDR2 is ANQGSEA in the germline V gene. Trimming cost V 1 base and J 9 bases; bases outside gene matches: 4. The CDR3 protein is CSVEGLAGVGEQFF. Here the CDR3 DNA reads TGCAGCGTTGAAGGACTAGCGGGAGTAGGTGAGCAGTTCTTC.

This clonotype was seen a handful of times. The J gene is TRBJ2-7, the V gene TRBV12-3 or TRBV12-4; no firm D call. Trimming shortened V by 1 base and J by 4 bases, and 8 bases separated the two germline ends. This CDR3 spans 13 amino acids. The CDR3 DNA reads TGTGCCAGCAGTTTAGTTAACGGTTACGAGCAGTACTTC. This gives the protein CASSLVNGYEQYF.

Here the CDR3 DNA reads TGCAGTGCTAGACGAACCGGGACAGGGTTTGAGCAGTTCTTC. It codes for CSARRTGTGFEQFF. The gene calls are TRBV20-1 and TRBJ2-1; TRBD1 matches at 9 bases. The trim removed 2 bases at V and 9 bases at J, leaving 8 bases unmatched. Per the germline V gene, CDR1 is DFQATT and CDR2 is SNEGSKA (reference sequence). This CDR3 contains 14 residues.

This clonotype was seen only a few times. This chain connects TRBV7-2 to TRBJ1-5, with D unresolved. V was cut by 5 bases and J by 0 bases, with 14 bases left in between. The germline CDR1 and CDR2 sequences are SGHTA and FQGNSA. The CDR3 consists of 16 residues. As DNA, the CDR3 is TGTGCCAGCAGCCCCGGTGGAGGCTATAGCAATCAGCCCCAGCATTTT. Amino acid sequence: CASSPGGGYSNQPQHF.

This clonotype was seen repeatedly, ten times or more. The rearrangement links TRBV5-1 to TRBJ2-1; TRBD1 is a possible D gene (6 bases). The V and J ends lost 5 bases and 7 bases respectively, with 10 bases between them. This CDR3 has 12 residues. Looked up from germline, CDR1 is SGHRS and CDR2 is YFSETQ. CDR3 residues: CASRKQGNEQFF. CDR3 nucleotides: TGCGCCAGCAGAAAGCAGGGGAATGAGCAGTTCTTC.

This clonotype was detected only a few times. The V call is TRBV28, the J call TRBJ2-7; 10 bases fit TRBD2. The trim removed 8 bases at V and 3 bases at J, leaving 4 bases unmatched. This CDR3 comprises 13 residues. The germline V gene encodes CDR1 MDHEN and CDR2 SYDVKM. The CDR3 DNA reads as TGTGCCAGCGTTAGCGGGAGGAACTACGAGCAGTACTTC. Translated: CASVSGRNYEQYF.

Here the CDR3 reads CSARGSGSADTQYF. The CDR3, as DNA: TGCAGTGCTAGAGGTAGCGGGAGCGCAGATACGCAGTATTTT. The chain combines TRBV20-1 with TRBJ2-3, with 9 bases that match TRBD2. V shed 1 base, J shed 4 bases, and the junction held 3 bases outside the gene matches. The germline V gene encodes CDR1 DFQATT and CDR2 SNEGSKA (reference sequence). This CDR3 region has 14 residues.

This clonotype was counted once. A much larger clone lies a single base off, so this may be a read error. V usage is TRBV30 and J usage is TRBJ2-7, with D perhaps matching TRBD2 (5 bases). The CDR3 consists of 12 residues. Germline V CDR1 and CDR2: GTSNPN, SVGIG (reference sequence). The CDR3 reads CAWSGGSYVQNF. CDR3 in DNA: TGTGCCTGGAGTGGTGGGAGCTACGTGCAGAACTTC.

The chain combines TRBV5-1 with TRBJ2-1; tentatively, D is TRBD2 (5 bases). The CDR3 is 15 amino acids. Germline loops: CDR1 SGHRS, CDR2 YFSETQ. Deletions cut 0 bases from V and 2 bases from J, with 9 bases between. The CDR3 DNA follows: TGCGCCAGCAGCTTGGTCCTAGCTGCCTACAATGAGCAGTTCTTC. It yields the protein CASSLVLAAYNEQFF.

This clonotype was detected only a few times. The chain links TRBV3-1 to TRBJ2-5; D gene unclear. The CDR3 sequence is 13 residues long. Trimming removed 4 bases from V and 2 bases from J, with 8 bases in between. The germline CDR1 and CDR2 sequences are LGHDT and YNNKEL (reference sequence). CDR3 residues: CASSRNFQETQYF. DNA of the CDR3: TGTGCCAGCAGCCGCAATTTTCAAGAGACCCAGTACTTC.

The table lists this clonotype with a few counts. The chain is built from TRBV7-2 and TRBJ2-1; 11 positions agree with TRBD2. Per the germline V gene, CDR1 is SGHTA and CDR2 is FQGNSA. The CDR3 has 15 residues. The V and J ends lost 3 bases and 4 bases, in that order; junction bases with no gene match: 2. The CDR3 DNA follows: TGTGCCAGCAGCTTCACTAGCGGGAGATACAATGAGCAGTTCTTC. Amino acids: CASSFTSGRYNEQFF. Full variable domain (missing parts from reference TRBV7-2 and TRBJ2-1): GAGVSQSPSNKVTEKGKDVELRCDPISGHTALYWYRQSLGQGLEFLIYFQGNSAPDKSGLPSDRFSAERTGGSVSTLTIQRTQQEDSAVYLCASSFTSGRYNEQFFGPGTRLTVL.

This clonotype has at least ten counts. This chain links TRBV20-1 with TRBJ2-3; 11 nucleotides match TRBD2. CDR3 size: 15 residues. J lost 6 bases, V lost 3 bases, and 8 bases had no gene match. Germline V gene data show CDR1 as DFQATT and CDR2 as SNEGSKA (reference sequence). CDR3 nucleotides: TGCAGTGCTAGGCGTACTAGCGGGAGAGGGGATACGCAGTATTTT. This codes for CSARRTSGRGDTQYF.

The chain couples TRBV6-5 to TRBJ1-3; possible D gene TRBD1, 5 bases. Germline values: CDR1 MNHEY, CDR2 SVGAGI. Trimming took off 0 bases at V and 8 bases at J, with 14 bases between the two ends. The CDR3 is 15 residues long. The CDR3 DNA reads TGTGCCAGCAGTTACTCCGGGGGTTCGGTTGACACCATATATTTT. Its protein product is CASSYSGGSVDTIYF.

In this sample, this clonotype turned up once. The CDR3 region is CASSRAGQTYEQYF. Here the CDR3 DNA reads TGCGCCAGCAGCCGCGCGGGACAGACCTACGAGCAGTACTTC. The chain couples TRBV5-1 to TRBJ2-7, with a weak D call TRBD1 (7 bases). The germline gives CDR1 SGHRS, CDR2 YFSETQ. The V end lost 4 bases, the J end lost 2 bases, and 13 bases lay between the germline ends. The CDR3 totals 14 residues.

The chain employs TRBV28 and TRBJ2-3, with 8 bases identical to TRBD2. The V segment lost 7 bases and the J segment 3 bases; nucleotides outside the gene matches: 12. The CDR3 is 16 residues long. Germline CDR1 reads MDHEN; CDR2 reads SYDVKM. The CDR3 DNA is TGTGCCAGCATCCGGCGAGTAGCGGGGCTTACAGATACGCAGTATTTT. Its protein is CASIRRVAGLTDTQYF.

This chain links TRBV6-2 or TRBV6-3 with TRBJ1-1, with 7 bases that match TRBD1. CDR1 is MNHEY and CDR2 is SVGEGT in the germline V gene. The CDR3 is made up of 14 amino acids. Trimming cost V 5 bases and J 2 bases; bases outside gene matches: 5. The CDR3 sequence: CASSDWTGNTEAFF. Here the CDR3 DNA reads TGTGCCAGCAGTGACTGGACAGGTAACACTGAAGCTTTCTTT.

This clonotype was counted a few times. This chain uses TRBV2 with TRBJ1-2; 8 bases are a match to TRBD1. CDR3 length: 14 residues. Trimming at V came to 6 bases and at J to 8 bases, leaving 11 bases not matched to a gene. The germline V gene has CDR1 SNHLY and CDR2 FYNNEI. The CDR3 DNA sequence: TGTGCCAGCAGGGACAGGGTTGACCTCGACGGCTACACCTTC. As protein: CASRDRVDLDGYTF.

This clonotype was observed many times. V gene TRBV7-9 combines with J gene TRBJ2-5; no definite D call. V was clipped by 2 bases and J by 2 bases, with 3 bases between them. This CDR3 comprises 12 residues. Germline loops: CDR1 SEHNR, CDR2 FQNEAQ (reference sequence). CDR3 loop: CASSLTQETQYF. The CDR3 DNA is TGTGCCAGCAGCTTAACTCAAGAGACCCAGTACTTC.

Of note for this clonotype: The junction shows a germline mismatch at one end, possibly a read error. The chain joins TRBV7-8 to TRBJ1-1; D is undetermined. From germline, CDR1 is SGHVS and CDR2 FQNEAQ. The CDR3 extends over 13 amino acids. The CDR3 sequence: CASSLERTTEVFF. The DNA of the CDR3 is TGTGCCAGCAGCTTAGAACGGACCACTGAAGTTTTCTTT.

This clonotype has only a few counts. CDR3 bases: TGCGCCAGCAGCTTCCTCCCGGGGACAGGCATCTACGAGCAGTACTTC. It specifies CASSFLPGTGIYEQYF. The chain joins TRBV5-1 to TRBJ2-7; 8 bases align to TRBD1. The CDR3 runs to 16 residues. Germline values: CDR1 SGHRS, CDR2 YFSETQ. The V segment lost 2 bases and the J segment 3 bases; nucleotides outside the gene matches: 10.

The chain is built from TRBV15 and TRBJ2-1; D unclear. This CDR3 spans 13 amino acids. V lost 3 bases to trimming and J lost 5 bases, with 8 bases between them. Per the germline V gene, CDR1 is LNHNV and CDR2 is YYDKDF (reference sequence). The CDR3 bases are TGTGCCACCAGCAGCTTGCTTAACAATGAGCAGTTCTTC. Its translation: CATSSLLNNEQFF.

The V and J genes are TRBV12-3 or TRBV12-4 and TRBJ2-3, with D unclear. The CDR3 runs to 15 residues. V dropped 7 bases and J dropped 2 bases, with 16 bases sitting between them. This CDR3 reads CASTPERRYTDTQYF. The CDR3 DNA follows: TGTGCCAGCACCCCCGAACGGCGGTACACAGATACGCAGTATTTT.

For the CDR3, the DNA is TGCGCCAGCAGCCAACGAGGAACTGGCTACACCTTC. The encoded protein is CASSQRGTGYTF. The chain recombines TRBV4-3 with TRBJ1-2; no firm D call. CDR3 length equals 12 residues. In germline, CDR1 is LGHNA, CDR2 YSLEER. Trimming took off 2 bases at V and 7 bases at J, with 8 bases between the two ends.

The CDR3 spells CASHRGLYTEAFF. CDR3 DNA sequence: TGTGCCAGCCACAGGGGTTTGTACACTGAAGCTTTCTTT. The chain employs TRBV18 and TRBJ1-1; 7 nucleotides agree with TRBD1. Germline V CDR1 and CDR2: KGHSH, LQKENI. There are 13 residues in the CDR3. The junction had 6 bases not matched to a gene; V was cut back by 8 bases and J by 3 bases.

The rearrangement uses TRBV11-1 and TRBJ2-1; D unclear. CDR1 is SGHAT and CDR2 is FQDESV in the germline V gene (reference sequence). The CDR3 runs 15 residues. V shed 5 bases and J shed 4 bases, with 15 bases lying between them. The CDR3 here is CASSPMTIRYNEQFF. CDR3 in DNA: TGTGCCAGCAGCCCCATGACGATTAGGTACAATGAGCAGTTCTTC.

V gene TRBV4-1 combines with J gene TRBJ2-7; D is unclear. The V end lost 0 bases, the J end lost 3 bases, and 9 bases lay between the germline ends. This CDR3 has 14 residues. CDR1 and CDR2 from the germline V gene are MGHRA and YSYEKL. The CDR3: CASSQDWASYEQYF. The CDR3 DNA follows: TGCGCCAGCAGCCAAGATTGGGCCAGCTACGAGCAGTACTTC.

The sample holds one count of this clonotype. The gene calls are TRBV9 and TRBJ2-5; 7 bases are shared with TRBD1. With V trimmed by 0 bases and J by 1 base, 3 bases remained unmatched. Germline lookup yields CDR1 SGDLS and CDR2 YYNGEE. This CDR3 has 15 residues. CDR3 residues: CASSVAWDSQETQYF. The CDR3 nucleotides are TGTGCCAGCAGCGTAGCCTGGGACAGCCAAGAGACCCAGTACTTC.

This clonotype has just a few counts. This chain joins TRBV7-2 and TRBJ2-1; D is uncertain. The CDR3 sequence is 12 residues long. Germline V lookup: CDR1 SGHTA, CDR2 FQGNSA. With 5 bases removed from V and 0 bases from J, the gap between germline ends came to 2 bases. CDR3 region: CASSVSYNEQFF. DNA for the CDR3: TGTGCCAGCAGCGTCTCCTACAATGAGCAGTTCTTC.

There are a few counts of this clonotype. The J gene is TRBJ2-2, the V gene TRBV6-2 or TRBV6-3; no definite D call. Germline assignment: CDR1 MNHEY and CDR2 SVGEGT. Between the trimmed V and J ends, which lost 3 bases and 6 bases, there was a span of 5 bases. CDR3 length: 12 amino acids. Here the CDR3 reads CASSYTAGELFF. The CDR3, as DNA: TGTGCCAGCAGTTATACAGCCGGGGAGCTGTTTTTT.